Presented here are 5 T cell receptor beta chains from one specimen sequenced in a study of blood T cell repertoires in COVID-19. The protocol was immunoSEQ multiplex PCR, while the TCRdb copy is restricted to in-frame clones and leaves out a portion. The table shows roughly 200,000 clones, with about 85% occurring only once. Input material: peripheral blood. These receptors were obtained from a woman aged 80 or over with acute or convalescent COVID-19.

The rearrangement uses TRBV6-5 and TRBJ1-1, with D uncertain. V was cut by 6 bases and J by 4 bases, with 12 bases left in between. CDR1 is MNHEY and CDR2 is SVGAGI in the germline V gene. The CDR3 contains 13 residues. The CDR3 reads CASSPWAGTEAFF. In DNA form, the CDR3 reads TGTGCCAGCAGCCCCTGGGCAGGCACTGAAGCTTTCTTT.

This rearrangement joins TRBV18 to TRBJ1-5; 8 bases fit TRBD1. Germline trimming cut 5 bases from V and 6 bases from J; bases unmatched to any gene: 6. This CDR3 contains 14 residues. Germline CDR1 KGHSH, CDR2 LQKENI. The DNA of the CDR3 is TGTGCCAGCTCATCAGGGGGCGCAGGTCAGCCCCAGCATTTT. Protein sequence: CASSSGGAGQPQHF.

The chain links TRBV28 to TRBJ1-2, with D possibly being TRBD1 (6 bases). The CDR3 is 14 residues long. Trimming cost V 2 bases and J 1 base, with 8 bases left between them. Germline V gene data show CDR1 as MDHEN and CDR2 as SYDVKM. CDR3 sequence: CASSLGTNNYGYTF. The CDR3 DNA reads TGTGCCAGCAGTTTAGGGACAAATAACTATGGCTACACCTTC.

This sequence joins TRBV28 and TRBJ2-4, with D perhaps TRBD1 (6 bases). There are 15 residues in the CDR3. Per germline, CDR1 MDHEN and CDR2 SYDVKM. V was shortened by 5 bases and J by 0 bases, with 11 bases between the two germline ends. This CDR3 is CASSQGTLAKNIQYF. CDR3 sequence (DNA): TGTGCCAGCAGTCAAGGGACACTAGCCAAAAACATTCAGTACTTC.

The rearrangement uses TRBV3-1 (or the pseudogene TRBV3-2) and TRBJ1-6, with D unclear. V shed 5 bases and J shed 14 bases, with 16 bases lying between them. The germline V gene encodes CDR1 LGHDT and CDR2 YNNKEL (reference sequence). The CDR3 length is 13 residues. The CDR3 protein is CASSSFLGTSLHF. The CDR3 coding sequence is TGTGCCAGCAGCTCCTTTCTCGGTACGTCCCTCCACTTT.